This entry lists 19 T cell receptor beta chains sequenced from one sample in a study of blood T cell repertoires in COVID-19. Method: immunoSEQ multiplex PCR; TCRdb's copy keeps in-frame clones and lacks some. The sample gives 35,000 to 45,000 clones, around 85% of which show up once; roughly an eighth is in the top ten. The specimen sequenced was peripheral blood. The receptor source for this set is a human donor in a cohort sampled during active COVID-19.

This chain connects TRBV5-1 to TRBJ2-3, with TRBD2 identical over 8 bases. Germline-derived CDR1 and CDR2 are SGHRS and YFSETQ. V dropped 1 base and J dropped 1; count of bases not matched to a gene: 2. This CDR3 spans 15 amino acids. The chain's CDR3 is CASSLREGGTDTQYF. In nucleotides, the CDR3 is TGCGCCAGCAGCTTGCGGGAGGGGGGCACAGATACGCAGTATTTT.

There are a few counts of this clone. The rearrangement links TRBV2 to TRBJ1-4; 11 positions agree with TRBD1. The CDR3 is 15 amino acids. Germline CDR1 SNHLY, CDR2 FYNNEI. Trimming at V came to 6 bases and at J to 5 bases, leaving 5 bases not matched to a gene. CDR3 coding DNA: TGTGCCAGCAGACCCGGGACAGGGGGAAATGAAAAACTGTTTTTT. This codes for CASRPGTGGNEKLFF.

J is TRBJ1-1 and V is TRBV12-3 or TRBV12-4; TRBD1 agrees at 7 bases. V lost 7 bases, J lost 1 base, and 3 bases stayed unmatched. The CDR3 totals 13 residues. The CDR3 DNA is TGTGCCAGCACCCGACAGGGGAACACTGAAGCTTTCTTT. It translates to CASTRQGNTEAFF.

The J gene is TRBJ1-1, the V gene TRBV7-3; tentatively, D is TRBD1 (6 bases). The CDR3 loop spans 13 amino acids. V was shortened by 3 bases and J by 1 base, with 6 bases between the two germline ends. Germline-derived CDR1 and CDR2 are SGHTA and FQGTGA. CDR3 nucleotides: TGTGCCAGCAGCTTGGACAGGAACACTGAAGCTTTCTTT. Translating gives CASSLDRNTEAFF.

The chain combines TRBV5-1 with TRBJ1-2; 7 nucleotides line up with TRBD1. The CDR3 is 15 residues long. The trim removed 4 bases at V and 0 bases at J, leaving 6 bases unmatched. CDR1 and CDR2 from the germline V gene are SGHRS and YFSETQ. CDR3 DNA sequence: TGCGCCAGCAGCGAGGACAGGTTCTCTAACTATGGCTACACCTTC. This translates into CASSEDRFSNYGYTF.

V and J are TRBV14 and TRBJ2-2; D gene unclear. V lost 0 bases and J 6 bases, leaving 11 bases between the germline ends. The CDR3 length is 15 residues. Germline CDR1 is SGHDN and CDR2 is FVKESK. The CDR3, as DNA: TGTGCCAGCAGCCAAGATCGGTACCCGGCCGGGGAGCTGTTTTTT. Its translation is CASSQDRYPAGELFF.

The V call is TRBV7-8, the J call TRBJ2-4, with D perhaps matching TRBD1 (6 bases). The V gene lost 1 base and the J gene lost 0 bases, with 13 bases spanning the gap. CDR1 and CDR2 from the germline V gene are SGHVS and FQNEAQ. The CDR3 has 17 amino acids. The CDR3 coding sequence is TGTGCCAGCAGCTTAGACGGGGACACTCTAGCCAAAAACATTCAGTACTTC. This codes for CASSLDGDTLAKNIQYF. The full variable domain, completed using reference TRBV7-8 and TRBJ2-4, is GAGVSQSPRYKVAKRGQDVALRCDPISGHVSLFWYQQALGQGPEFLTYFQNEAQLDKSGLPSDRFFAERPEGSVSTLKIQRTQQEDSAVYLCASSLDGDTLAKNIQYFGAGTRLSVL.

This chain connects TRBV5-5 to TRBJ1-1; D may be TRBD1 (6 bases). The CDR3 spans 17 residues. Germline CDR1 is SGHKS and CDR2 is YYEKEE (reference sequence). With 4 bases removed from V and 3 bases from J, the gap between germline ends came to 22 bases. CDR3 nucleotides: TGTGCCAGCAGCCCTTTAGCCCTTACAGGGAGGGACACTGAAGCTTTCTTT. It encodes CASSPLALTGRDTEAFF.

Regarding this clone: The germline gene is not matched at one end of the junction; a read error may be the cause. V usage is TRBV5-8 and J usage is TRBJ1-6, with 8 bases aligning to TRBD1. The CDR3 consists of 14 residues. CDR1 is SGHTS and CDR2 is YDEGEE in the germline V gene. CDR3: CASSRGQGRGAGNF. CDR3 nucleotide sequence: TGTGCCAGCAGCCGAGGACAGGGACGGGGAGCAGGAAACTTT.

This chain joins TRBV19 and TRBJ2-7; 9 bases fit TRBD1. This CDR3 spans 14 amino acids. The V segment lost 5 bases and the J segment 3 bases; nucleotides outside the gene matches: 5. Germline CDR1 LNHDA, CDR2 SQIVND (reference sequence). The CDR3 DNA is TGTGCCAGTAGTGACCGGGACAGGGTCTACGAGCAGTACTTC. It is translated as CASSDRDRVYEQYF. Together with reference TRBV19 and TRBJ2-7, the CDR3 gives the full variable domain: DGGITQSPKYLFRKEGQNVTLSCEQNLNHDAMYWYRQDPGQGLRLIYYSQIVNDFQKGDIAEGYSVSREKKESFPLTVTSAQKNPTAFYLCASSDRDRVYEQYFGPGTRLTVT.

This clone was observed once. J is TRBJ1-6 and V is TRBV19; D remains ambiguous. Germline V gene lookup returns CDR1 LNHDA and CDR2 SQIVND (reference sequence). Between the trimmed V and J ends, which lost 4 bases and 11 bases, there was a span of 18 bases. The CDR3 is 15 residues long. The CDR3 coding sequence is TGTGCCAGTAGTAGCGCCCCCTTTTCTTCGCCACCCCTCCACTTT. Its protein product is CASSSAPFSSPPLHF.

The rearrangement links TRBV14 to TRBJ2-7, with TRBD2 matching 8 bases. The CDR3 spans 16 residues. In germline, CDR1 is SGHDN, CDR2 FVKESK. The V segment lost 1 base and the J segment 1 base; nucleotides outside the gene matches: 6. The DNA for the CDR3 is TGTGCCAGCAGCCAAGTGTTAGCGGGAAAATCCTACGAGCAGTACTTC. Encoded protein: CASSQVLAGKSYEQYF.

This rearrangement joins TRBV10-2 to TRBJ2-7, with D uncertain. This CDR3 has 12 residues. In germline, CDR1 is WSHSY, CDR2 SAAADI. V was pared by 7 bases and J by 8 bases, with 15 bases between. The CDR3 DNA is TGCGCCAGCACAGAATGGGCGAACCAGCAGTACTTC. It is translated as CASTEWANQQYF.

This chain connects TRBV28 to TRBJ2-5, with TRBD1 matching over 9 bases. V trimming: 11 bases; J trimming: 5 bases; junction bases outside the gene matches: 12. The CDR3 is made up of 14 amino acids. The germline CDR1 and CDR2 sequences are MDHEN and SYDVKM. This chain's CDR3 is CAGRRTGGGETQYF. In DNA, the CDR3 is TGTGCCGGCCGCCGTACAGGGGGCGGGGAGACCCAGTACTTC.

V and J are TRBV7-3 and TRBJ2-7, with 8 bases lining up with TRBD1. V lost 6 bases, J lost 7 bases, and 8 bases stayed unmatched. CDR1 is SGHTA and CDR2 is FQGTGA in the germline V gene. This CDR3 has 13 amino acids. CDR3 in amino acids: CASSYDRGREQYF. CDR3 coding DNA: TGTGCCAGCAGTTATGACAGGGGCCGGGAGCAGTACTTC.

The V call is TRBV27, the J call TRBJ2-1, with D unclear. Trimming took 5 bases from V and 10 from J, leaving 21 bases between them. The CDR3 spans 15 residues. The germline V gene encodes CDR1 MNHEY and CDR2 SMNVEV (reference sequence). The CDR3 region has the DNA TGTGCCAGCAGTGGTGGCGGCGAACATTGGCGGGAGCAGTTCTTC. Encoded protein: CASSGGGEHWREQFF.

This clone has only a few counts. The genes are TRBV5-1 and TRBJ2-7; tentative D call: TRBD1 (5 bases). Germline assignment: CDR1 SGHRS and CDR2 YFSETQ. Trimming shortened V by 4 bases and J by 3 bases, and 11 bases separated the two germline ends. The CDR3 is 13 residues long. CDR3 protein: CASSLRGVYEQYF. CDR3 sequence (DNA): TGCGCCAGCAGCCTAAGGGGCGTCTACGAGCAGTACTTC.

CDR3 bases: TGTGCCAGCAGCTTCATCCTCGGACAAGGAGGGGAAGCTTTCTTT. This encodes CASSFILGQGGEAFF. This chain connects TRBV11-2 to TRBJ1-1; perhaps TRBD1 as D (5 bases). Trimming took 3 bases from V and 8 from J, leaving 19 bases between them. Germline-derived CDR1 and CDR2 are SGHAT and FQNNGV. The CDR3 sequence is 15 residues long.

This chain links TRBV9 with TRBJ1-3; D is ambiguous. Germline V gives CDR1 SGDLS, CDR2 YYNGEE. The CDR3 length is 14 residues. Trimming left V 0 bases short and J 3 bases short, with 7 bases between. The CDR3: CASSVGTGGNTIYF. The CDR3 DNA reads as TGTGCCAGCAGCGTAGGGACTGGTGGAAACACCATATATTTT.